The sequence of this TCR beta chain was determined in a study of a mutant IDH1 vaccine in newly diagnosed glioma. Sequenced by immunoSEQ multiplex PCR; TCRdb stores in-frame clones only, minus some. The table has some 30,000 clones, roughly 80% seen once; the top ten hold approximately 15%. Remarks on this clone: Its specificity is not known.

Trimming took off 7 bases at V and 4 bases at J, with 14 bases between the two ends. The length of the CDR3 is 14 residues. Germline CDR1 and CDR2: LNHDA and SQIVND (reference sequence). The time point is: week 35, safety follow-up. Each dose of the vaccine consisted of 300 ug of mutant IDH1 20-mer peptide, with topical imiquimod. This TCR came from a man aged 25-40 years with glioma. V is TRBV19 and J is TRBJ2-1; possibly TRBD1 for D (8 bases). The sequencing here drew on PBMCs, taken from a glioma patient whose treatment included an IDH1 peptide vaccine. The CDR3 protein is CASTTGGGYNEQFF. The CDR3 DNA is TGTGCCAGTACTACAGGGGGGGGTTACAATGAGCAGTTCTTC.